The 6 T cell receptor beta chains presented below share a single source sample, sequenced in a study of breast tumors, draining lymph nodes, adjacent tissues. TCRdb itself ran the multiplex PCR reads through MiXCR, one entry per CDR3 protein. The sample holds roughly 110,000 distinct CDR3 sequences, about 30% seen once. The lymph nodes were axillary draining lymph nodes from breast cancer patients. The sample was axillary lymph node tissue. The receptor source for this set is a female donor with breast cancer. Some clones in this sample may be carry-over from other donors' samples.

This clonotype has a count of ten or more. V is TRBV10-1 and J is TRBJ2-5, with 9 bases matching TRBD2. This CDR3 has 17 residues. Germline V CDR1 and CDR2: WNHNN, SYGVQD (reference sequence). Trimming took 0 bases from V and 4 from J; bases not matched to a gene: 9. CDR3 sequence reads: CASSESLSAGGGETQYF. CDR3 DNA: TGCGCCAGCAGTGAGTCACTGTCAGCGGGAGGCGGAGAGACCCAGTACTTC.

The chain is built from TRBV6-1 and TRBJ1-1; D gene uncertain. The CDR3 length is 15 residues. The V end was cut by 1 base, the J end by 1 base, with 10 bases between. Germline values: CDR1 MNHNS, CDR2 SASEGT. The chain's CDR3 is CASSEVPGANTEAFF. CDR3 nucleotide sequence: TGTGCCAGCAGTGAAGTCCCAGGCGCGAACACTGAAGCTTTCTTT.

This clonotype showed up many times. The CDR3 sequence is CASSEGAPKNIQYF. The CDR3 bases are TGTGCCAGCAGTGAGGGGGCTCCCAAAAACATTCAGTACTTC. V usage is TRBV6-4 and J usage is TRBJ2-4; possibly TRBD1 for D (6 bases). Germline values: CDR1 MRHNA, CDR2 SNTAGT. V dropped 3 bases and J dropped 2 bases, with 8 bases sitting between them. CDR3 size: 14 residues.

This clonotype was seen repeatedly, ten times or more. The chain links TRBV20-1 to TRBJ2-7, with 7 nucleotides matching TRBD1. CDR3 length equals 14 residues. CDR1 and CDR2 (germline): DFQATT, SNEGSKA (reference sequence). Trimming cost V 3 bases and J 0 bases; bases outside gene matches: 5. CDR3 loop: CSASRTGASYEQYF. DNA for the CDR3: TGCAGTGCTAGCCGGACAGGCGCCTCCTACGAGCAGTACTTC.

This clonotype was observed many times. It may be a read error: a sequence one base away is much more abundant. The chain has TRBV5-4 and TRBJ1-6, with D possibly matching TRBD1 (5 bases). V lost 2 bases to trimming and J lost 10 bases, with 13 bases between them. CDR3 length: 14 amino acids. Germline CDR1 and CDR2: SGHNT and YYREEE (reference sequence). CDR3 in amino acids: CASSFVQAPSPLHF. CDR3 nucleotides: TGTGCCAGCAGCTTCGTACAGGCACCCTCACCCCTCCACTTT. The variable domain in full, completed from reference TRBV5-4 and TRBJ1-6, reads ETGVTQSPTHLIKTRGQQVTLRCSSQSGHNTVSWYQQALGQGPQFIFQYYREEENGRGNFPPRFSGLQFPNYSSELNVNALELDDSALYLCASSFVQAPSPLHFGNGTRLTVT.

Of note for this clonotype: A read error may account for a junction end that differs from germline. CDR3 amino acids: CASIWGVNTGAFF. The CDR3 region has the DNA TGTGCCAGCATCTGGGGCGTGAACACTGGAGCTTTCTTT. The chain links TRBV2 to TRBJ1-1; TRBD1 is a possible D gene (5 bases). Germline CDR1 is SNHLY and CDR2 is FYNNEI. The CDR3 contains 13 residues.